Given below is one TCR beta chain in context. The target antigen is unknown. At one of its ends the junction is not consistent with the germline gene, which may arise from a read error. CDR1 and CDR2 from the germline V gene are SSHAT and FNYEAQ (reference sequence). CDR3 size: 17 residues. Mismatch repair deficiency was confirmed in all patients, by PCR or immunohistochemistry. TCRs were sequenced from a few patients responding to pembrolizumab. This entry is derived from a study of PD-1 blockade in mismatch repair-deficient tumors. Study-level findings and limits: Rapid post-treatment expansion, then contraction, generally preceding radiologic response, marked tumor-resident clones.

Repertoires were generated with immunoSEQ multiplex PCR, while TCRdb's copy carries only in-frame clones and drops some. The sample lists 90,000 to 120,000 clones; 65% to 85% were seen once. The clonotype was recovered from an adult with mismatch repair-deficient cancer. Sequencing was performed on peripheral blood, taken roughly 35 weeks after starting pembrolizumab. The chain carries TRBV7-7 and TRBJ2-5; 10 nucleotides match TRBD2. The CDR3 is CASSLKLAGTYQETQYF. CDR3 sequence (DNA): TGTGCTAGCAGCTTAAAACTAGCGGGGACGTACCAAGAGACCCAGTACTTC.